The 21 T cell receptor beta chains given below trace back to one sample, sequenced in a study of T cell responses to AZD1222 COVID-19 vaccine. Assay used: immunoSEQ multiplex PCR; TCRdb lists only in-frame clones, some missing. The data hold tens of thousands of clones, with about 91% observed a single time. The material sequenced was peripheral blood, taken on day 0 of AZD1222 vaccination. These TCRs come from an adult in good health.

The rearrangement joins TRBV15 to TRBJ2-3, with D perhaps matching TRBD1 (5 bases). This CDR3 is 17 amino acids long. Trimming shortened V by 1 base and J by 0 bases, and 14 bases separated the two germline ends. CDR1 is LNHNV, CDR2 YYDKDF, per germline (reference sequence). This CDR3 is CATSRVPDSLSTDTQYF. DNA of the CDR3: TGTGCCACCAGCAGAGTCCCAGACAGTCTTAGCACAGATACGCAGTATTTT.

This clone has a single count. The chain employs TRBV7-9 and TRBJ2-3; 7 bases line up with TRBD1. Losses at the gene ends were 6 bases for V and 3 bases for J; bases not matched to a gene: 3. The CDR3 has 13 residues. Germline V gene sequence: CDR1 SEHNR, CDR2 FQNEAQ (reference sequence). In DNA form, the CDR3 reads TGTGCCAGCAGTCTACAGGGGACAGATACGCAGTATTTT. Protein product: CASSLQGTDTQYF.

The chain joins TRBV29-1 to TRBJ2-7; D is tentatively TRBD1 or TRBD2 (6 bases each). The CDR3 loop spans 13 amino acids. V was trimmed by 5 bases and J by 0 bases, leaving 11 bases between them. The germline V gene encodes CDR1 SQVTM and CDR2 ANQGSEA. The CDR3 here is CSVFWGASYEQYF. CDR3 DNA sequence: TGCAGCGTTTTCTGGGGGGCCTCCTACGAGCAGTACTTC.

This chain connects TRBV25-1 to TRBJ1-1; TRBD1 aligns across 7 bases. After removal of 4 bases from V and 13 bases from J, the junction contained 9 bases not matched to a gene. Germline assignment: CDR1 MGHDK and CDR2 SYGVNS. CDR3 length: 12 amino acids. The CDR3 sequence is CASSVTGHGGFF. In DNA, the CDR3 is TGTGCCAGCAGTGTGACAGGGCATGGAGGTTTCTTT.

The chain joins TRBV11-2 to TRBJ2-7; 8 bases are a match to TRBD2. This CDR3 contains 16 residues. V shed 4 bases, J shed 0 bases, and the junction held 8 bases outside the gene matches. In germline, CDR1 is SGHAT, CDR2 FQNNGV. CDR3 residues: CASSSAGTRVSYEQYF. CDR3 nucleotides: TGTGCCAGCAGCTCTGCCGGGACTAGGGTCTCCTACGAGCAGTACTTC.

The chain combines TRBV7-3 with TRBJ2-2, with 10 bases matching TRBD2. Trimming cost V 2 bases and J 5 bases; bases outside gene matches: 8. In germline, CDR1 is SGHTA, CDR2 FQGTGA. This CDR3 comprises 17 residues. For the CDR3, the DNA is TGTGCCAGCAGCTTAGGGGCTAGCGGGAGTCATACCGGGGAGCTGTTTTTT. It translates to CASSLGASGSHTGELFF.

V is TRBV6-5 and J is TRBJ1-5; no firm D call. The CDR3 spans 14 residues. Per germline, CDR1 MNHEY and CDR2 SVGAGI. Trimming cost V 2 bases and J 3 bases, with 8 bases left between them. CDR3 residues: CASSYREPNQPQHF. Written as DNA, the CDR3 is TGTGCCAGCAGTTACAGGGAACCCAATCAGCCCCAGCATTTT.

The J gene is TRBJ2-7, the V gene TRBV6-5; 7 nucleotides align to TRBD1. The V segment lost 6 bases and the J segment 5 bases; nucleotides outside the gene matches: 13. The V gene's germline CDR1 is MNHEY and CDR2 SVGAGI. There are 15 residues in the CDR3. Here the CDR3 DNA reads TGTGCCAGCAGCACGACAGGGATACGTTCCCACGAGCAGTACTTC. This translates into CASSTTGIRSHEQYF.

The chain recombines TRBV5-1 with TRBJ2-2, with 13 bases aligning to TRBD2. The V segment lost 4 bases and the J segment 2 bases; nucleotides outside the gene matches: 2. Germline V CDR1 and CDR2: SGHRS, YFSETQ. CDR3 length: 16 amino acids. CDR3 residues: CASSGGLAGNTGELFF. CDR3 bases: TGCGCCAGCAGCGGGGGACTAGCGGGAAACACCGGGGAGCTGTTTTTT.

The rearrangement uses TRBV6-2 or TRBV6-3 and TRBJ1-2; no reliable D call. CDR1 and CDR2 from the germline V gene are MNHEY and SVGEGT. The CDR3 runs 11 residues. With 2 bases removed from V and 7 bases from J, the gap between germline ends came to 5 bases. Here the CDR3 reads CASSYLAGYTF. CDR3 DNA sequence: TGTGCCAGCAGTTACCTCGCTGGCTACACCTTC.

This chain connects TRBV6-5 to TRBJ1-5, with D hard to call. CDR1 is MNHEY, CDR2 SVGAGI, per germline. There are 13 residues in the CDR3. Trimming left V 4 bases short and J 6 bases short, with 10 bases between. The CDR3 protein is CASSSGISQPQHF. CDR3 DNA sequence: TGTGCCAGCAGTTCCGGGATCAGTCAGCCCCAGCATTTT.

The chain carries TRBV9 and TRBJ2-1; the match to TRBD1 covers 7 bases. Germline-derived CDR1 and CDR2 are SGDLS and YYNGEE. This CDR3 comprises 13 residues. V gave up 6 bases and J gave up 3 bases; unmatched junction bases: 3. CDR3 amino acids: CASNTGDYNEQFF. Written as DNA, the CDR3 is TGTGCCAGCAACACAGGGGACTACAATGAGCAGTTCTTC.

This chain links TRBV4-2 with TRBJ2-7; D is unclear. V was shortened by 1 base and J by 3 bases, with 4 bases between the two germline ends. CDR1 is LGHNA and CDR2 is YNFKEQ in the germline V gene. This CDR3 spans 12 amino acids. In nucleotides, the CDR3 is TGTGCCAGCAGCCAAGTTAGCTACGAGCAGTACTTC. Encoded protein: CASSQVSYEQYF.

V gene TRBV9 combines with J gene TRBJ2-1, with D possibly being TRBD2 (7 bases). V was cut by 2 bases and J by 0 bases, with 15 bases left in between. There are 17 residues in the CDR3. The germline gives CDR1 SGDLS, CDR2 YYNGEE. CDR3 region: CASSVGASGNSYNEQFF. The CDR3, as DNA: TGTGCCAGCAGCGTGGGGGCTAGCGGCAACTCCTACAATGAGCAGTTCTTC. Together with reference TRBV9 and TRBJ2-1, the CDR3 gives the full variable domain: DSGVTQTPKHLITATGQRVTLRCSPRSGDLSVYWYQQSLDQGLQFLIQYYNGEERAKGNILERFSAQQFPDLHSELNLSSLELGDSALYFCASSVGASGNSYNEQFFGPGTRLTVL.

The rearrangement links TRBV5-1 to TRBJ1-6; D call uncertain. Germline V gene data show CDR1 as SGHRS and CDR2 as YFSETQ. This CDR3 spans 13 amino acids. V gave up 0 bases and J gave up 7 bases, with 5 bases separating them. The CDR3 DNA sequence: TGCGCCAGCAGCTTGGGACAAAATTCACCCCTCCACTTT. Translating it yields CASSLGQNSPLHF.

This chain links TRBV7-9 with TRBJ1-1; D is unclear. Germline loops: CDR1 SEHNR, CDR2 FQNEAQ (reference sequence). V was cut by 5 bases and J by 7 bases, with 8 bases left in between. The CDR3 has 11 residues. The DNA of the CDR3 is TGTGCCAGCAGCCTCGGCGGTGAAGCTTTCTTT. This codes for CASSLGGEAFF.

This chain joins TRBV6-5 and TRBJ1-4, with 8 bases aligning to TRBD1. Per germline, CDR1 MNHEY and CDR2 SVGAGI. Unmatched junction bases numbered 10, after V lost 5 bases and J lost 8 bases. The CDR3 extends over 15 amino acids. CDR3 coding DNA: TGTGCCAGCAGTCGCCAAGGACAGGGTAAAGAAAAACTGTTTTTT. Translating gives CASSRQGQGKEKLFF.

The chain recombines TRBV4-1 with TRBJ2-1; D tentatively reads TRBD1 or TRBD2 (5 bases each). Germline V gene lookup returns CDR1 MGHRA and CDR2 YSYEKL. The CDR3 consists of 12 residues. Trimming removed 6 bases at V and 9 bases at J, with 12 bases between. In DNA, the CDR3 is TGCGCCAGCAGTATGGAGAGGGGTGAGCAGTTCTTC. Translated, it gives CASSMERGEQFF.

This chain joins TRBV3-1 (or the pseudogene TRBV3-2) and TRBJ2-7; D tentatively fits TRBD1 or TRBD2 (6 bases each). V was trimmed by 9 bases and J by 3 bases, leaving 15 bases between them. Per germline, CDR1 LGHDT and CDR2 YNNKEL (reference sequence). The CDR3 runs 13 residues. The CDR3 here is CASATGTYYEQYF. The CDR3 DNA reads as TGTGCCAGTGCCACAGGGACTTACTACGAGCAGTACTTC.

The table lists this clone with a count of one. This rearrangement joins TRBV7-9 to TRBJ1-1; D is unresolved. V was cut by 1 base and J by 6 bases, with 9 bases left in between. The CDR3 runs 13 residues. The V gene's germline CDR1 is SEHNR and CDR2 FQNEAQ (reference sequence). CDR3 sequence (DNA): TGTGCCAGCAGCTTAGTGCCCATACCTGAAGCTTTCTTT. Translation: CASSLVPIPEAFF.

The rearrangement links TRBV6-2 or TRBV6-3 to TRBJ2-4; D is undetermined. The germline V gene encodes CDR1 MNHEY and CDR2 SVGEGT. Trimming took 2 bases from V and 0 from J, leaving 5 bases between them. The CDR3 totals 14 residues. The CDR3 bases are TGTGCCAGCAGTTACCCCCTAGCCAAAAACATTCAGTACTTC. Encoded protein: CASSYPLAKNIQYF.